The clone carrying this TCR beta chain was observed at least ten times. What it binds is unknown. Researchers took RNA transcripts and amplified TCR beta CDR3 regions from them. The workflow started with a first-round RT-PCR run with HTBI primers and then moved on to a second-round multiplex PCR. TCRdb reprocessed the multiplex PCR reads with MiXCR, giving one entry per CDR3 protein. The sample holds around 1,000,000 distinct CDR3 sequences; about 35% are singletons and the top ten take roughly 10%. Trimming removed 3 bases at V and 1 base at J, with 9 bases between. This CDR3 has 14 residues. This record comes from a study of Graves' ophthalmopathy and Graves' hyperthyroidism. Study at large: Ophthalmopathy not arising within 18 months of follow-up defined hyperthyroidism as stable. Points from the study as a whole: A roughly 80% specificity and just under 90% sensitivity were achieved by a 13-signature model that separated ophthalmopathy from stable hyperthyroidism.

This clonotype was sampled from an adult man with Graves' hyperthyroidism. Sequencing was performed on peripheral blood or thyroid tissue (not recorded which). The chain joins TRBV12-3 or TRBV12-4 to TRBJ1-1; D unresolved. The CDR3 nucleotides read TGTGCCAGCAGTTTTCAGGCGAGGAACACTGAAGCTTTCTTT. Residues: CASSFQARNTEAFF.